This is a list of T cell receptor beta chains from one sample in a study of cytomegalovirus exposure and HLA in healthy donors. The method was immunoSEQ multiplex PCR; TCRdb's version includes in-frame clones alone and lacks a portion of them. The sample holds 110,000 or so clones, about 70% seen once. The specimen sequenced was PBMCs. Source of these receptors: a human donor in good health. CDR3s include the opening cysteine and the closing phenylalanine or tryptophan. Fields, in order: J gene, V gene, clone size, D gene, CDR3 protein. The D gene is left open where the match is weak. For some rows the clone size is stated as once, few or many, or as a class when expanded; others skip it.

TRBJ1-3,TRBV5-1,.,TRBD1,CASSRDRAGNTIYF
TRBJ1-6,TRBV27,.,TRBD1,CASSVGDRAPSPLHF
TRBJ2-2,TRBV5-5,.,.,CASSLTPDILVAGELFF
TRBJ1-3,TRBV9,.,.,CASSARQSSGNTIYF
.,TRBV7-2,.,TRBD2,CASSSERGGMSYEQYF
TRBJ2-7,TRBV5-4,.,.,CASSIDHRRREQYF
TRBJ2-1,TRBV5-6,.,TRBD2,CASSLFRGGYNEQFF
TRBJ2-5,TRBV7-3,.,TRBD2,CASSFSGEETQYF
TRBJ2-7,TRBV12-2,once,.,CASPRQYLGYEQYF
TRBJ1-1,TRBV19,.,.,CATGNTEAFF
TRBJ1-2,TRBV28,.,TRBD1,CASSSIPSTGNVGGYTF
TRBJ1-1,TRBV20-1,few,.,CSACWLTEAFF
TRBJ1-1,TRBV30,.,.,CAWSTSRNTEAFF
TRBJ2-3,TRBV7-9,.,TRBD2,CASSLTSGRAYTQYF
TRBJ1-5,TRBV6-5,.,TRBD1,CASSYSAGGGKPQHF
TRBJ2-1,TRBV10-3,.,TRBD2,CAIRDSGGSYNEQFF
TRBJ1-2,TRBV7-2,.,TRBD1,CASSGGGAANYGYTF
TRBJ2-3,TRBV5-1,.,TRBD1,CASSSKTGLGTDTQYF
TRBJ2-5,TRBV4-1,.,.,CASSQDHQRETQYF
TRBJ1-4,TRBV5-4,.,.,CASSKGGIGDEKLFF
TRBJ2-1,TRBV6-5,.,TRBD2,CASSIRSGRVYEQFF
TRBJ1-2,TRBV29-1,.,.,CSAERDLYGYTF
TRBJ2-7,TRBV7-8,.,TRBD2,CASSLPLAGGHDEQYF
TRBJ2-1,TRBV7-2,.,TRBD2,CASSLLPGLNYNEQFF
TRBJ2-7,TRBV7-9,.,.,CASSSRERAFYEQYF
TRBJ2-1,TRBV6-5,.,.,CASSYLGGTSYNEQFF
TRBJ2-1,TRBV28,.,TRBD1,CASSLIQGGQFF
TRBJ2-5,TRBV28,.,TRBD2,CASTKGLVLLETQYF
TRBJ2-2,TRBV12-5,.,.,CASGYAGTPNTGELFF
TRBJ2-5,TRBV6-5,.,.,CASSLGGGEGETQYF
TRBJ1-1,TRBV7-9,.,.,CASSSVVSEAFF